This is a list of T cell receptor beta chains from one sample in a study of blood T cell repertoires in COVID-19. Sequenced by immunoSEQ multiplex PCR; TCRdb stores in-frame clones only, minus some. The sample lists 24,000 or so clones; 87% were seen once. The sequenced material came from peripheral blood. The receptor source for this set is a human donor with active COVID-19. The donor label of this sample is uncertain. The CDR3 runs from the conserved cysteine through the conserved F or W. The D gene is left open where the match is weak. For some rows the clone size is stated as once, few or many, or as a class when expanded; others skip it.

J gene	D gene	V gene	clone size	CDR3 DNA	CDR3 protein
TRBJ2-5	TRBD2	TRBV29-1	NA	TGCAGCGTTGAAATTGCGGGAGAGGGAGAGACCCAGTACTTC	CSVEIAGEGETQYF
TRBJ2-4	NA	TRBV10-3	NA	TGTGCCATCAGTGAGACGGCTAGCGTTGTGAGAAACATTCAGTACTTC	CAISETASVVRNIQYF
TRBJ2-2	TRBD1	TRBV4-1	few	TGCGCCAGCAGCCAAGGAAGGGACAGTCGTAACGGGGAGCTGTTTTTT	CASSQGRDSRNGELFF
TRBJ2-7	TRBD1	TRBV6-2/TRBV6-3	NA	TGTGCCAGCAGCCATAGACCACAGGGGGTGGCCTCCTACGAGCAGTACTTC	CASSHRPQGVASYEQYF
TRBJ2-5	NA	TRBV4-2	once	TGTGCCAGCAGCCAAGATTGGCAGTCGATGGAGACCCAGTACTTC	CASSQDWQSMETQYF
TRBJ2-4	NA	TRBV7-9	NA	TGTGCCAGCCTCCCCCTCGGGGTAGCCAAAAACATTCAGTACTTC	CASLPLGVAKNIQYF
TRBJ1-4	NA	TRBV19	NA	TGTGCCAGTAGTCCCTCAGCCGCAGGGGTTGGTGAAAAACTGTTTTTT	CASSPSAAGVGEKLFF
TRBJ2-3	NA	TRBV19	NA	TGTGCCAGTAGTACGTCTCGGGCAGATACGCAGTATTTT	CASSTSRADTQYF
TRBJ2-3	TRBD2	TRBV20-1	NA	TGCAGTCCCAGTGAAGGACTAGCGGGAGTGAATACGCAGTATTTT	CSPSEGLAGVNTQYF
TRBJ2-3	TRBD2	TRBV24-1	NA	TGTGCCAATCCCGGGACTAGCATGTGCACAGATACGCAGTATTTT	CANPGTSMCTDTQYF
TRBJ2-1	TRBD2	TRBV27	NA	TGTGCCAGCAGTTTAGTACTCAGGACTAGCGGGAGAAGTAATGAGCAGTTCTTC	CASSLVLRTSGRSNEQFF
TRBJ2-1	TRBD2	TRBV11-1	NA	TGTGCCAGCAGCTTCGGGACTACCTTAAATGAGCAGTTCTTC	CASSFGTTLNEQFF
TRBJ1-1	NA	TRBV5-1	NA	TGCGCCAGCAGCTTTGGTCTCGCGGAGGAAGCTTTCTTT	CASSFGLAEEAFF
TRBJ1-1	NA	TRBV7-3	NA	TGTGCCAGCAGCTGGGTAGGGGGGAACACTGAAGCTTTCTTT	CASSWVGGNTEAFF
TRBJ2-3	TRBD2	TRBV3-1/TRBV3-2	once	TGTGCCAGCAGCCAGTCTAGCGGGGCTGGAGATACGCAGTATTTT	CASSQSSGAGDTQYF
TRBJ2-7	TRBD1	TRBV2	NA	TGTGCCAGCAGTGAAGGCCACGACAGGGGCCCCTACGAGCAGTACTTC	CASSEGHDRGPYEQYF
TRBJ2-3	TRBD2	TRBV28	once	TGTGCCAGCCTTCCCGGTAGCGGGAGAAGGGGTTCGACAGATACGCAGTATTTT	CASLPGSGRRGSTDTQYF
TRBJ2-7	NA	TRBV12-3/TRBV12-4	NA	TGTGCCAGCAGTTTAGGGACACAGTACGAGCAGTACTTC	CASSLGTQYEQYF
TRBJ2-7	NA	TRBV3-1/TRBV3-2	NA	TGTGCCAGCAGCCTCGCCGCAGGGGCTAAATACGAGCAGTACTTC	CASSLAAGAKYEQYF
TRBJ2-2	TRBD2	TRBV28	NA	TGTGCCAGCAGTTCCCCCTGGGAGTCGCGGGAGGGCCTCACCGGGGAGCTGTTTTTT	CASSSPWESREGLTGELFF
TRBJ2-1	TRBD1	TRBV5-8	once	TGTGCCAGCAGCTCCGACAGGGACTACAATGAGCAGTTCTTC	CASSSDRDYNEQFF
TRBJ2-7	TRBD1	TRBV19	NA	TGTGCCAGTAGTACCGCCGACAGGGGGCGTCTACGGCAGTACTTC	CASSTADRGRLRQYF
TRBJ2-7	TRBD1	TRBV6-5	NA	TGTGCCACTTCTACGGGACAGGTCGGACACGAGCAGTACTTC	CATSTGQVGHEQYF
TRBJ1-6	NA	TRBV7-2	NA	TGTGCCAGCAGCTTAGAACAGAATAATTCACCCCTCCACTTT	CASSLEQNNSPLHF
TRBJ1-1	NA	TRBV6-5	NA	TGTGCCAGCAGTTACAACTCGCTTTGGACTGAAGCTTTCTTT	CASSYNSLWTEAFF
TRBJ1-2	NA	TRBV4-1	NA	TGCGCCAGCAGCCAAGATGCGGGCATAAAGCCCGTTGGGCTTAACTATGGCTACACCTTC	CASSQDAGIKPVGLNYGYTF
TRBJ1-2	TRBD1	TRBV9	NA	TGTGCCAGCAGCCTGCGACAGGGGGATAACTATGGCTACACCTTC	CASSLRQGDNYGYTF
TRBJ2-7	TRBD2	TRBV11-2	NA	TGTGCCAGCAGCTTAAGCGGGAGTAAGACCTACGAGCAGTACTTC	CASSLSGSKTYEQYF